This T cell receptor (beta chain) was sequenced during a study of shared clonotypes between healthy human individuals. Source study methods: ImmunoSEQ supplied junction-only sequences lacking quality scores, so filtering was different. Method: immunoSEQ multiplex PCR; TCRdb's copy keeps in-frame clones and lacks some. The V and J calls and the clone size are those of that table, but D and trimming were determined from the DNA. The sample records some 2,000,000 clones, 95% being singletons. This clonotype was sampled from a man aged 18-30 years in good health. The source material was naive CD4+ T cells sorted from blood. Subset described: CD45RA+ positively selected.

In DNA, the CDR3 is TGTGCCAGCAGTTTCCCCAGCGGGGGGGCCCCAGATACGCAGTATTTT. Its translation is CASSFPSGGAPDTQYF. The chain links TRBV28 to TRBJ2-3, with TRBD2 matching over 10 bases. V gave up 3 bases and J gave up 4 bases; unmatched junction bases: 7. The CDR3 covers 16 residues. Germline V lookup: CDR1 MDHEN, CDR2 SYDVKM.